This T cell receptor beta chain originates from a study of Graves' ophthalmopathy and Graves' hyperthyroidism. Overall study context: Over 18 months of follow-up, stable hyperthyroidism required that no ophthalmopathy appear.

Germline CDR1 SQVTM, CDR2 ANQGSEA. The CDR3 is 14 amino acids. The sequenced template was RNA, covering the TCR beta CDR3 region. HTBI-primed RT-PCR formed the first round, and a multiplex PCR formed the second. TCRdb used MiXCR to reprocess the multiplex PCR reads, holding one entry per CDR3 protein. The table has 1 million to 1.3 million distinct CDR3 sequences, about 35% seen once. Concerning this clonotype itself: One end of the junction fails to match germline, which may point to a read error.

Sequenced input: peripheral blood or thyroid tissue (not recorded which). The receptor comes from an adult man with Graves' hyperthyroidism. This chain connects TRBV29-1 to TRBJ2-2; weak D call: TRBD1 (6 bases). The chain's CDR3 is CSVKDRSNTGELFF. CDR3 DNA: TGCAGCGTTAAAGACAGGTCGAACACCGGGGAGCTGTTTTTT.